This TCR beta chain emerged from a study of T-cell reconstitution after alpha-beta-depleted transplantation in children. In its sample, this clonotype was seen many times. TCRbeta library preparation incorporated unique molecular identifiers. MiXCR was run by TCRdb on the PCR reads, yielding one entry per CDR3 protein. In the table there are 450,000 to 500,000 distinct CDR3 sequences, under 15% of which are singletons. Trimming pared 5 bases from V and 2 bases from J, leaving 5 bases between. This CDR3 contains 12 residues. The V gene is TRBV12-3 or TRBV12-4, the J gene TRBJ2-3; the D is unclear. The receptor was isolated from a human donor who donated a stem cell graft to a child with combined immunodeficiency. Material: PBMCs from the stem cell graft donor, obtained from the stem cell graft. The CDR3 spells CASSPVTDTQYF. The DNA of the CDR3 is TGTGCCAGCAGTCCCGTCACAGATACGCAGTATTTT.